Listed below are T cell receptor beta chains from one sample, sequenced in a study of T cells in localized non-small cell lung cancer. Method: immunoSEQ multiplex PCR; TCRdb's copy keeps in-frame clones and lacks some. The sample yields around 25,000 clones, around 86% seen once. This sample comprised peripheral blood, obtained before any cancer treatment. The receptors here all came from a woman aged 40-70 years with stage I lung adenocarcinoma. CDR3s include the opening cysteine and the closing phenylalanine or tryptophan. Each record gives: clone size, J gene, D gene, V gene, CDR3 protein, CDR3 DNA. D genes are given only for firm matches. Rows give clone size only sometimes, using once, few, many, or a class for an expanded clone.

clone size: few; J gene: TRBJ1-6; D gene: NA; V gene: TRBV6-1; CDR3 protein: CASSGQGGTNNSPLHF; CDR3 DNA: TGTGCCAGCAGTGGTCAGGGAGGCACTAATAATTCACCCCTCCACTTT
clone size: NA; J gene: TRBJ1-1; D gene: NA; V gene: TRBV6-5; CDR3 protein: CASSRQLSNTEAFF; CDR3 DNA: TGTGCCAGCAGCCGACAGCTTTCCAACACTGAAGCTTTCTTT
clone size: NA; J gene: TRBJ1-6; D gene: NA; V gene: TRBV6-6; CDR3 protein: CASSYRPDNSYF; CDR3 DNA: TGTGCCAGCAGTTATAGGCCGGACAATTCATACTTT
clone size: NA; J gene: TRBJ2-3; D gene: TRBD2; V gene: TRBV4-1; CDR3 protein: CASTRTSGTDTQYF; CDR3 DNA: TGCGCCAGCACCAGGACTAGCGGTACAGATACGCAGTATTTT
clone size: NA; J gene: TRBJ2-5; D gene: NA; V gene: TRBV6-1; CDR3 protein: CASSEGSFQETQYF; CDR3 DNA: TGTGCCAGCAGTGAAGGATCATTTCAAGAGACCCAGTACTTC
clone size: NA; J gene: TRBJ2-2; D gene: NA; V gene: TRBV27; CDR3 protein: CASSLLAVSNTGELFF; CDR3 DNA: TGTGCCAGCAGTTTACTCGCAGTAAGCAACACCGGGGAGCTGTTTTTT
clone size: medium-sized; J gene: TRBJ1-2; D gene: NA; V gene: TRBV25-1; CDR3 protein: CASSGGGITNYGYTF; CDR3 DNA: TGTGCCAGCAGTGGGGGAGGCATTACTAACTATGGCTACACCTTC
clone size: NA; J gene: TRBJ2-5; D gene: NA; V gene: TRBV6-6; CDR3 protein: CASSYGGETQYF; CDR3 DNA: TGTGCCAGCAGTTACGGGGGAGAGACCCAGTACTTC
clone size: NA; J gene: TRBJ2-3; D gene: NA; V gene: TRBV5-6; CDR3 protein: CASSLVGDEDTQYF; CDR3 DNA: TGTGCCAGCAGCTTGGTAGGGGACGAAGATACGCAGTATTTT
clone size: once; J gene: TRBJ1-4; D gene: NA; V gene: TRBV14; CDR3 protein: CASSFDRSNEKLFF; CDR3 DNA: TGTGCCAGCAGCTTCGACAGGTCTAATGAAAAACTGTTTTTT
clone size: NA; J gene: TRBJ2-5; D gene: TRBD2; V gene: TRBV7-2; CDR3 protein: CASSPLAGGYGGETQYF; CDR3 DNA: TGTGCCAGCAGCCCCTTAGCGGGGGGGTACGGAGGAGAGACCCAGTACTTC
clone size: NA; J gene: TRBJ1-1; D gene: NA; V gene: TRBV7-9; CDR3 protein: CASSFSPTEAFF; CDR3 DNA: TGTGCCAGCAGCTTTTCCCCCACTGAAGCTTTCTTT
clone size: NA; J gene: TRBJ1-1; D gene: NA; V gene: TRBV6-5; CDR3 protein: CASSFHPGNTEAFF; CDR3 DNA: TGTGCCAGCAGTTTTCACCCGGGGAACACTGAAGCTTTCTTT
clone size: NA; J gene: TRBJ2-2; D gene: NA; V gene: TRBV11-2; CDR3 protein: CASSFEPRGELFF; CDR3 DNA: TGTGCCAGCAGCTTTGAGCCGCGCGGGGAGCTGTTTTTT
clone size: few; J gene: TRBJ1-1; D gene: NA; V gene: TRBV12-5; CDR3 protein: CASGRGGPEAFF; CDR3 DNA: TGTGCTAGTGGTCGGGGGGGCCCTGAAGCTTTCTTT
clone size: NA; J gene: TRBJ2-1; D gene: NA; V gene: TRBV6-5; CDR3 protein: CASRRGTWNEQFF; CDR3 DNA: TGTGCCAGCAGGCGGGGAACCTGGAATGAGCAGTTCTTC
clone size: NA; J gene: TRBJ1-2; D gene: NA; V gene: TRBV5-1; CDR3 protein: CASRTGYNYGYTF; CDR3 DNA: TGCGCCAGCAGGACGGGATATAACTATGGCTACACCTTC
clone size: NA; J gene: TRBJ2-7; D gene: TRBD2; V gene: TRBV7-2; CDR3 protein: CASSLALASGTFYEQYF; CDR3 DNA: TGTGCCAGCAGCTTAGCGCTTGCTAGCGGGACCTTCTACGAGCAGTACTTC
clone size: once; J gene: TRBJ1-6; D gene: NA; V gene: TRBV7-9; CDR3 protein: CASSLLQGRGNSPLHF; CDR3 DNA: TGTGCCAGCAGCCTTCTACAGGGACGGGGAAATTCACCCCTCCACTTT
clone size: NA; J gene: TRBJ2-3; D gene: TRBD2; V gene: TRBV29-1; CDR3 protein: CSVDSGGEDTQYF; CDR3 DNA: TGCAGCGTTGACAGCGGGGGGGAAGATACGCAGTATTTT
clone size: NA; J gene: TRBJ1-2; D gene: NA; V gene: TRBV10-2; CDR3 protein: CASTDGNYGYTF; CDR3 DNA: TGCGCCAGCACGGACGGGAACTATGGCTACACCTTC